This passage covers 27 T cell receptor beta chains from one sample sequenced in a study of T-cell memory formation after mild COVID-19. Using its own MiXCR run on the 5' RACE reads, TCRdb lists one record per CDR3 protein. The sample holds 350,000 to 500,000 distinct CDR3 sequences, over 15% seen once. Sequenced input: PBMCs or a T cell subset sorted from them (not recorded which). These receptors were collected from a man between 18 and 35 years old who had mild COVID-19 (a few samples of this study predate the infection). Cell type and time point are not known.

This clonotype was picked up a small number of times. The V and J genes are TRBV6-5 and TRBJ1-1, with D uncertain. The length of the CDR3 is 15 residues. V lost 6 bases and J lost 0, with 14 bases in between. Germline CDR1 MNHEY, CDR2 SVGAGI. CDR3: CASSAPAQLNTEAFF. The CDR3 nucleotides read TGTGCCAGCAGCGCCCCGGCGCAGTTGAACACTGAAGCTTTCTTT.

This chain links TRBV6-1 with TRBJ2-1, with D possibly matching TRBD1 (5 bases). Trimming shortened V by 7 bases and J by 6 bases, and 19 bases separated the two germline ends. The CDR3 sequence is 15 residues long. CDR1 is MNHNS and CDR2 is SASEGT in the germline V gene. The chain's CDR3 is CASNRGGPGFNEQFF. In DNA form, the CDR3 reads TGTGCCAGCAATAGGGGTGGACCCGGGTTCAATGAGCAGTTCTTC.

This chain joins TRBV4-3 and TRBJ1-6; D may be TRBD1 (6 bases). V was cut by 1 base and J by 10 bases, with 20 bases left in between. Germline CDR1 LGHNA, CDR2 YSLEER. The CDR3 sequence is 17 residues long. CDR3 sequence reads: CASSQGVAGESGSPLHF. CDR3 sequence (DNA): TGCGCCAGCAGCCAAGGTGTCGCAGGGGAAAGCGGATCACCCCTCCACTTT.

In this sample, this clonotype turned up a few times. The genes are TRBV7-2 and TRBJ1-6; no firm D call. The germline V gene has CDR1 SGHTA and CDR2 FQGNSA. The CDR3 is made up of 15 amino acids. With 4 bases removed from V and 9 bases from J, the gap between germline ends came to 16 bases. The CDR3 loop reads CASSYLQWAISPLHF. The CDR3, as DNA: TGTGCCAGCAGCTACTTACAGTGGGCGATTTCACCCCTCCACTTT. The complete variable domain, with remaining parts taken from reference TRBV7-2 and TRBJ1-6, reads GAGVSQSPSNKVTEKGKDVELRCDPISGHTALYWYRQSLGQGLEFLIYFQGNSAPDKSGLPSDRFSAERTGGSVSTLTIQRTQQEDSAVYLCASSYLQWAISPLHFGNGTRLTVT.

V usage is TRBV4-3 and J usage is TRBJ1-4; D uncertain. The V gene lost 4 bases and the J gene lost 5 bases, with 8 bases spanning the gap. CDR1 LGHNA and CDR2 YSLEER come from the germline V gene. The CDR3 consists of 13 residues. The DNA of the CDR3 is TGCGCCAGCAGCCCCAAGGGAAATGAAAAACTGTTTTTT. It translates to CASSPKGNEKLFF.

This clonotype was detected a few times. The V and J genes are TRBV6-1 and TRBJ2-3; unclear D gene. The length of the CDR3 is 12 residues. V was shortened by 3 bases and J by 6 bases, with 7 bases between the two germline ends. Looked up from germline, CDR1 is MNHNS and CDR2 is SASEGT. Here the CDR3 DNA reads TGTGCCAGCAGTGAGATTTGGGATACGCAGTATTTT. Its protein is CASSEIWDTQYF.

The V and J genes are TRBV11-3 and TRBJ2-5; tentatively, D is TRBD1 (5 bases). The V and J ends lost 2 bases and 2 bases respectively, with 9 bases between them. Per germline, CDR1 SGHNT and CDR2 YENEEA. CDR3 length: 14 residues. The CDR3 spells CASSLQGRQETQYF. The CDR3 region has the DNA TGTGCCAGCAGCTTACAGGGTCGGCAAGAGACCCAGTACTTC. Drawing the rest from reference TRBV11-3 and TRBJ2-5, the complete variable domain is EAGVVQSPRYKIIEKKQPVAFWCNPISGHNTLYWYLQNLGQGPELLIRYENEEAVDDSQLPKDRFSAERLKGVDSTLKIQPAELGDSAVYLCASSLQGRQETQYFGPGTRLLVL.

This clonotype was detected a few times. CDR3 DNA: TGTGCCAGCAGTTTTTGGCCTGAAGCTTTCTTT. It yields the protein CASSFWPEAFF. V and J are TRBV12-3 or TRBV12-4 and TRBJ1-1, with no clear D. V lost 3 bases and J 6 bases, leaving 5 bases between the germline ends. The CDR3 runs 11 residues.

This clonotype was seen more than once but under ten times. The chain recombines TRBV7-9 with TRBJ1-4, with D perhaps matching TRBD1 (5 bases). Germline values: CDR1 SEHNR, CDR2 FQNEAQ (reference sequence). Trimming left V 4 bases short and J 5 bases short, with 14 bases between. This CDR3 contains 15 residues. CDR3 sequence: CASSSKGDWNEKLFF. The CDR3 DNA follows: TGTGCCAGCAGCTCGAAAGGGGACTGGAATGAAAAACTGTTTTTT.

The chain joins TRBV18 to TRBJ2-7, with TRBD2 identical over 13 bases. The CDR3 extends over 17 amino acids. Unmatched junction bases numbered 7, after V lost 1 base and J lost 4 bases. The germline CDR1 and CDR2 sequences are KGHSH and LQKENI. The CDR3 region has the DNA TGTGCCAGCTCACCACGAACTAGCGGGGGGGCCGGGTACGAGCAGTACTTC. Translated, it gives CASSPRTSGGAGYEQYF.

The V gene is TRBV14, the J gene TRBJ2-7, with D possibly matching TRBD2 (5 bases). Per germline, CDR1 SGHDN and CDR2 FVKESK. This CDR3 has 17 amino acids. Trimming took off 0 bases at V and 0 bases at J, with 15 bases between the two ends. The CDR3 here is CASSQELGPRSSYEQYV. CDR3 coding DNA: TGTGCCAGCAGCCAAGAACTAGGACCGAGGAGCTCCTACGAGCAGTACGTC.

The chain employs TRBV4-2 and TRBJ2-3; the match to TRBD2 covers 9 bases. The V gene end was trimmed by 0 bases and the J gene end by 2 bases; junction bases not matched to a gene: 3. The length of the CDR3 is 16 residues. CDR1 is LGHNA and CDR2 is YNFKEQ in the germline V gene. CDR3 sequence: CASSQEERGDTDTQYF. Here the CDR3 DNA reads TGTGCCAGCAGCCAAGAGGAGCGGGGGGACACAGATACGCAGTATTTT.

There are a few counts of this clonotype. The chain combines TRBV7-8 with TRBJ1-5; TRBD1 is a possible D gene (5 bases). The CDR3 is 14 residues long. Germline assignment: CDR1 SGHVS and CDR2 FQNEAQ. With 7 bases removed from V and 4 bases from J, the gap between germline ends came to 14 bases. CDR3 in amino acids: CASTSRGGNQPQHF. In nucleotides, the CDR3 is TGTGCCAGCACCTCGAGGGGTGGGAATCAGCCCCAGCATTTT.

V usage is TRBV20-1 and J usage is TRBJ2-3; TRBD2 matches at 15 bases. V lost 3 bases, J lost 3 bases, and 10 bases stayed unmatched. The CDR3 consists of 18 residues. CDR1 is DFQATT and CDR2 is SNEGSKA in the germline V gene (reference sequence). CDR3 in amino acids: CSARVGLAGGYSTDTQYF. The CDR3 DNA follows: TGCAGTGCTAGGGTTGGACTAGCGGGGGGGTACAGTACAGATACGCAGTATTTT.

This clonotype appeared many times. V and J are TRBV10-3 and TRBJ1-3; 8 nucleotides match TRBD1. Germline CDR1 and CDR2: ENHRY and SYGVKD. The CDR3 covers 15 residues. V shed 10 bases and J 1 base; nucleotides not matched to a gene: 9. The chain's CDR3 is CATVDRDGSGNTIYF. CDR3 nucleotide sequence: TGTGCCACCGTGGACAGGGACGGGTCTGGAAACACCATATATTTT.

In its sample, this clonotype was seen a few times. This chain links TRBV7-2 with TRBJ1-4; D may be TRBD1 (6 bases). The CDR3 extends over 13 amino acids. The ends were cut back, 5 bases at V and 13 bases at J, with 17 bases in the middle. CDR1 SGHTA and CDR2 FQGNSA come from the germline V gene. CDR3 coding DNA: TGTGCCAGCAGCACGGGGAGGGGGACGGGACTGTTTTTT. This codes for CASSTGRGTGLFF.

This clonotype came up a few times. The chain links TRBV5-6 to TRBJ1-1; D unresolved. Trimming took 3 bases from V and 1 from J, leaving 10 bases between them. This CDR3 spans 14 amino acids. CDR1 and CDR2 from the germline V gene are SGHDT and YYEEEE. CDR3 in DNA: TGTGCCAGCAGCTCAGAAGGGAAGAACACTGAAGCTTTCTTT. This translates into CASSSEGKNTEAFF.

The sample holds many counts of this clonotype. The gene calls are TRBV7-3 and TRBJ1-1; D gene uncertain. Germline assignment: CDR1 SGHTA and CDR2 FQGTGA. This CDR3 is 13 amino acids long. The ends were cut back, 3 bases at V and 0 bases at J, with 5 bases in the middle. The CDR3 loop reads CASSFGMNTEAFF. For the CDR3, the DNA is TGTGCCAGCAGCTTCGGTATGAACACTGAAGCTTTCTTT.

The chain links TRBV4-1 to TRBJ1-2, with D unclear. The V gene lost 6 bases and the J gene lost 2 bases, with 10 bases spanning the gap. The CDR3 consists of 13 residues. From germline, CDR1 is MGHRA and CDR2 YSYEKL. The CDR3 DNA reads as TGCGCCAGCAGTCCAGAAAGAAACTATGGCTACACCTTC. Amino acids: CASSPERNYGYTF.

This clonotype came up a few times. The chain combines TRBV5-1 with TRBJ2-3; unclear D gene. V dropped 4 bases and J dropped 2 bases, with 17 bases sitting between them. The germline gives CDR1 SGHRS, CDR2 YFSETQ. This CDR3 comprises 16 residues. The CDR3 DNA reads as TGCGCCAGCAGCCGGAACTCCTATACGATCACAGATACGCAGTATTTT. It codes for CASSRNSYTITDTQYF.

The table lists this clonotype with a few counts. This chain links TRBV6-9 with TRBJ1-5; 7 nucleotides line up with TRBD1. The CDR3 contains 16 residues. With V trimmed by 7 bases and J by 5 bases, 14 bases remained unmatched. The germline V gene has CDR1 MNHGY and CDR2 SVAAGI. Here the CDR3 reads CASIPPQGRIDQPQHF. The DNA of the CDR3 is TGTGCCAGCATTCCCCCACAGGGGAGGATCGATCAGCCCCAGCATTTT.

With regard to this clonotype: At one end the junction does not follow the germline gene, possibly because of a read error. The chain carries TRBV4-3 and TRBJ2-3; 7 bases align to TRBD1. The germline V gene encodes CDR1 LGHNA and CDR2 YSLEER. The CDR3 is 12 residues long. The CDR3 bases are TGCGCCATCAGCCGCACAGGGGACGCGCAGTATTTT. Amino acid sequence: CAISRTGDAQYF.

This clonotype was recorded a few times. This chain links TRBV4-1 with TRBJ1-2, with D maybe TRBD1 (5 bases). V was shortened by 2 bases and J by 0 bases, with 13 bases between the two germline ends. There are 16 residues in the CDR3. Germline V gene sequence: CDR1 MGHRA, CDR2 YSYEKL. This CDR3 reads CASSQLPGRANYGYTF. CDR3 bases: TGCGCCAGCAGCCAACTACCGGGACGGGCTAACTATGGCTACACCTTC.

The genes are TRBV20-1 and TRBJ1-5, with 7 bases lining up with TRBD1. In germline, CDR1 is DFQATT, CDR2 SNEGSKA (reference sequence). The CDR3 length is 12 residues. The V and J ends lost 6 bases and 11 bases, in that order; junction bases with no gene match: 10. CDR3 bases: TGCAGTGCCGCGGACAGGACCAAGTCCCAGCATTTT. As protein: CSAADRTKSQHF.

This clonotype came up a few times. This rearrangement joins TRBV5-1 to TRBJ2-7; TRBD1 aligns across 9 bases. V lost 0 bases to trimming and J lost 5 bases; unmatched junction nucleotides: 6. Germline CDR1 SGHRS, CDR2 YFSETQ. The CDR3 consists of 15 residues. The CDR3 sequence is CASSLAGQGMDEQYF. CDR3 bases: TGCGCCAGCAGCTTGGCGGGACAGGGAATGGACGAGCAGTACTTC.

In this sample, this clonotype turned up many times. The chain combines TRBV18 with TRBJ1-5, with D possibly TRBD1 on 5 matching bases. Trimming stripped 3 bases from V and 0 bases from J, with 9 bases between. The CDR3 is 15 amino acids. Looked up from germline, CDR1 is KGHSH and CDR2 is LQKENI. CDR3 amino acids: CASSPSQVSNQPQHF. The CDR3 DNA reads TGTGCCAGCTCACCTTCACAGGTTAGCAATCAGCCCCAGCATTTT. Looking up the rest from reference TRBV18 and TRBJ1-5 gives the full variable domain: NAGVMQNPRHLVRRRGQEARLRCSPMKGHSHVYWYRQLPEEGLKFMVYLQKENIIDESGMPKERFSAEFPKEGPSILRIQQVVRGDSAAYFCASSPSQVSNQPQHFGDGTRLSIL.

This chain joins TRBV5-1 and TRBJ1-4; D is possibly TRBD1 (5 bases). CDR1 and CDR2 (germline): SGHRS, YFSETQ. This CDR3 comprises 15 residues. Trimming cost V 4 bases and J 3 bases, with 13 bases left between them. CDR3 sequence reads: CASSPGKASNEKLFF. CDR3 nucleotide sequence: TGCGCCAGCAGCCCAGGGAAGGCTTCTAATGAAAAACTGTTTTTT.